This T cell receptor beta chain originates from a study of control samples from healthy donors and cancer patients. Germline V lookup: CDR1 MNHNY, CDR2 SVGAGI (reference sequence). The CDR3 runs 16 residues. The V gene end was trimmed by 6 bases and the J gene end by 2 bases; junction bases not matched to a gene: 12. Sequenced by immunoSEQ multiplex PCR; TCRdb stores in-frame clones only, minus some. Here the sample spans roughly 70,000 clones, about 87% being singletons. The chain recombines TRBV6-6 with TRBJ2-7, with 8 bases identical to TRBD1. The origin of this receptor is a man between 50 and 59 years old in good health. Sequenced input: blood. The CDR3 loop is CASSPLRGRKPYEQYF. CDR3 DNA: TGTGCCAGCAGCCCACTCAGGGGGCGAAAACCCTACGAGCAGTACTTC.